A selection of T cell receptor beta chains follows, all from one sample in a study of response to subunit inactivated influenza vaccine. One entry per CDR3 protein, called by TCRdb with MiXCR from the RT-PCR reads. The sample records some 800,000 distinct CDR3 sequences, about 20% being singletons. Sequencing used PBMCs from blood, obtained around 5 days after vaccination. The source of these receptors is a man between 45 and 60 years old who received an inactivated influenza vaccine. Both conserved end residues are part of each CDR3. D genes are given only for firm matches. Size tells how often a clone was seen (once, few, many) or the class of an expanded clone, and some rows leave it out.

CDR3nt	CDR3aa	j_gene	d_gene	abundance	v_gene
TGTGCCAGCAGCTTATGGACTAGCGGGAGGGCCGCGCAGTTCTTC	CASSLWTSGRAAQFF	TRBJ2-1	TRBD2	few	TRBV11-1
TGTGCCAGCATCGGGCACCCAGCGGCTACGCAGTATTTT	CASIGHPAATQYF	TRBJ2-3	-	few	TRBV28
TGCGGGGCTCCAGGGCCCTCGAGCTCCTACAATGAGCAGTTCTTC	CGAPGPSSSYNEQFF	TRBJ2-1	-	few	TRBV29-1
TGTGCCACCAGCAGAGAGGGGCAAGAGACCCAGTACTTC	CATSREGQETQYF	TRBJ2-5	-	once	TRBV15
TGTGCCAGCAGTGATGGGACGGTAGAGACCCAGTACTTC	CASSDGTVETQYF	TRBJ2-5	-	-	TRBV12-3/TRBV12-4
TGTGCCATCAGGGACAGGGCTGGAAACACCATATATTTT	CAIRDRAGNTIYF	TRBJ1-3	TRBD1	few	TRBV10-3
TGTGCCAGCAGTTTTGCGGGAGGGCCCTGGTTCTTC	CASSFAGGPWFF	TRBJ2-1	TRBD2	few	TRBV27
TGTGCCAGCAGCTTACAGACCCCAGGTATGGGGTATGGCTACACCTTC	CASSLQTPGMGYGYTF	TRBJ1-2	-	few	TRBV7-2
TGTGCCAGCAGTCCGACAGGGTGGGGCACTGAAGCTTTCTTT	CASSPTGWGTEAFF	TRBJ1-1	TRBD1	few	TRBV12-3/TRBV12-4
TGCAGCGTCGGGACCCACAGGGCTTCTCTTGCAGATACGCAGTATTTT	CSVGTHRASLADTQYF	TRBJ2-3	-	few	TRBV29-1
TGTGCCAGCAGCTACTGGCAGGGTGGCCCCTACGAGCAGTACTTC	CASSYWQGGPYEQYF	TRBJ2-7	-	-	TRBV11-1
TGCGCCAGCAGCCAAGCCCCCAGGGAAGATACGCAGTATTTT	CASSQAPREDTQYF	TRBJ2-3	-	-	TRBV4-3
TGTGCCATCAGTGGAGGTACCGCTAACTATGGCTACACCTTC	CAISGGTANYGYTF	TRBJ1-2	-	-	TRBV10-3
TGTGCCAGCAGTCCAGGACAGATTCGCAATCAGCCCCAGCATTTT	CASSPGQIRNQPQHF	TRBJ1-5	-	-	TRBV28
TGTGCCAGCAGTAGAGGACCCCCCCAGGCAAACATTCAGTACTTC	CASSRGPPQANIQYF	TRBJ2-4	-	few	TRBV12-3/TRBV12-4
TGCAGTGCTATGGGGGGGAACACTGAAGCTTTCTTT	CSAMGGNTEAFF	TRBJ1-1	-	once	TRBV20-1
TGTGCCAGCAGCTTAGACGGGAGCGACGCCTACAATGAGCAGTTCTTC	CASSLDGSDAYNEQFF	TRBJ2-1	-	few	TRBV7-9
TGTGCCAGCAGCCGGGACAGGGGACGAGAGTCGAATCAGCCCCAGCATTTT	CASSRDRGRESNQPQHF	TRBJ1-5	TRBD1	few	TRBV7-8
TGCAGTGCTAGTCGACAGGTCGCTGAAAAACTGTTTTTT	CSASRQVAEKLFF	TRBJ1-4	-	few	TRBV20-1
TGTGCCAGCAGCCAAGTGGGCAGTCGGGTCTTC	CASSQVGSRVF	TRBJ2-7	-	-	TRBV14
TGTGCCAGCACCCCGCGCAGTCAAACTGAAGCTTTCTTT	CASTPRSQTEAFF	TRBJ1-1	-	-	TRBV3-1
TGTGCCAGCAGCTTAGCCCCAGCGAACACTGAAGCTTTCTTT	CASSLAPANTEAFF	TRBJ1-1	-	-	TRBV7-8
TGTGCCAGCAGCTTAGTATGGAGAAGCACAGATACGCAGTATTTT	CASSLVWRSTDTQYF	TRBJ2-3	-	few	TRBV7-2
TGTGCCAGCTTATTAGCGCGACAAGAGACCCAGTACTTC	CASLLARQETQYF	TRBJ2-5	-	-	TRBV18
TGTGCCAGCAGTGCCGGGACAGGGGTTAGCGAGCAGTACTTC	CASSAGTGVSEQYF	TRBJ2-7	TRBD1	few	TRBV25-1
TGTGCCAGCAGTTTAGTTTTCGGACTACAATGGAATGAGCAGTTCTTC	CASSLVFGLQWNEQFF	TRBJ2-1	-	-	TRBV27
TGCAGCGTCAAAGGGACTAGCCTAGATACGCAGTATTTT	CSVKGTSLDTQYF	TRBJ2-3	TRBD2	-	TRBV29-1
TGCGCCAGCAGCCAATATGCGGGACAGGGGGTCACCGGGGAGCTGTTTTTT	CASSQYAGQGVTGELFF	TRBJ2-2	TRBD1	few	TRBV4-3
TGTGCCAGCAGTTCCCCAGGGGCGTTATCCTACAATGAGCAGTTCTTC	CASSSPGALSYNEQFF	TRBJ2-1	-	few	TRBV28
TGTGCCAGCAAATCCCAAAGGGGACAGGGAGGGACTGAAGCTTTCTTT	CASKSQRGQGGTEAFF	TRBJ1-1	TRBD1	-	TRBV7-2
TGCAGCCTCGTGGGGGGGACAGGGGTCTACAATGAGCAGTTCTTC	CSLVGGTGVYNEQFF	TRBJ2-1	TRBD1	-	TRBV20-1
TGTGCCTGGAGTGTACGTCCGGGAACCCTTATCCCAGGGGACATTCAGTACTTC	CAWSVRPGTLIPGDIQYF	TRBJ2-4	-	few	TRBV30
TGCAGCGCGGTGGGGTACGAGCAGTACTTC	CSAVGYEQYF	TRBJ2-7	-	many	TRBV29-1
TGCGCCAGCAGCCTCTGGACCGGGGTGGAATACGAGCAGTACTTC	CASSLWTGVEYEQYF	TRBJ2-7	-	-	TRBV5-1
TGCGCCAGTAGGATGGACCTCAATTCACCCCTCCACTTT	CASRMDLNSPLHF	TRBJ1-6	-	few	TRBV5-1
TGTACCAGCAGTTTTTGGTTGGTAGCGGGACTAAACTCCTACAATGAGCAGTTCTTC	CTSSFWLVAGLNSYNEQFF	TRBJ2-1	TRBD2	once	TRBV28
TGTGCCAGCAGCTTAGCGGGGGGCCCCACCTACGAGCAGTACTTC	CASSLAGGPTYEQYF	TRBJ2-7	-	-	TRBV7-2
TGCGCCAGCAGCCAAGATAGGGGACACACGAACACTGAAGCTTTCTTT	CASSQDRGHTNTEAFF	TRBJ1-1	-	few	TRBV4-3
TGCAGTCCCCCCCCAGGGCTTGACTATGGCTACACCTTC	CSPPPGLDYGYTF	TRBJ1-2	-	few	TRBV20-1
TGTGCCAGCAGCACCTACAGGGGGCGCAACGAGCAGTACTTC	CASSTYRGRNEQYF	TRBJ2-7	TRBD1	few	TRBV7-8
TGTGCCAGCAGTTTAGTTACGGCGGTCAATGAGCAGTTCTTC	CASSLVTAVNEQFF	TRBJ2-1	-	few	TRBV12-3/TRBV12-4
TGTGCCAGCAGCTTAGATGGGGTAAACAATCAGCCCCAGCATTTT	CASSLDGVNNQPQHF	TRBJ1-5	-	-	TRBV7-2
TGTGCCAGCAGCCTATCCCGGACAGGGGGAGTCGAGACCCAGTACTTC	CASSLSRTGGVETQYF	TRBJ2-5	TRBD1	-	TRBV7-8
TGCGCCAGCAGCCAAGATGGACTAGGAGGGACAGATACGCAGTATTTT	CASSQDGLGGTDTQYF	TRBJ2-3	TRBD2	few	TRBV4-3
TGCAGCGTTATGACCGGGACTAGCGGGTCAAATGAGCAGTTCTTC	CSVMTGTSGSNEQFF	TRBJ2-1	TRBD2	few	TRBV29-1
TGTGCCAGCAGCTTAGTGTTGGGAACAGCAAATAATGAGCAGTTCTTC	CASSLVLGTANNEQFF	TRBJ2-1	-	many	TRBV7-8